Shown below are 3 T cell receptor beta chains from a single sample sequenced in a study of T cells in Graves' hyperthyroidism and ophthalmopathy. RNA transcripts provided the source from which TCR beta CDR3 regions were amplified. HTBI primers were used for first-round RT-PCR of the TCR CDR3. Each CDR3 protein gets one entry after TCRdb re-called the multiplex PCR reads with MiXCR. The sample carries roughly 500,000 distinct CDR3 sequences, around 50% recorded once. Source material: peripheral blood or thyroid tissue (not recorded which). The source of these receptors is an adult woman with Graves' disease, either hyperthyroidism or ophthalmopathy (not recorded which).

The chain joins TRBV19 to TRBJ1-1; D not resolved. The germline V gene has CDR1 LNHDA and CDR2 SQIVND (reference sequence). The CDR3 length is 17 residues. V lost 9 bases, J lost 1 base, and 24 bases lay in between. CDR3 nucleotides: TGTGCCAGCACCCGTACCCGCTCGGCGACCCAGAACACTGAAGCTTTCTTT. Protein: CASTRTRSATQNTEAFF.

This clonotype turned up a few times. The gene calls are TRBV20-1 and TRBJ1-1; D gene unclear. V was pared by 5 bases and J by 0 bases, with 4 bases between. Looked up from germline, CDR1 is DFQATT and CDR2 is SNEGSKA (reference sequence). The CDR3 is made up of 11 amino acids. DNA for the CDR3: TGCAGTGCTCCCATGAACACTGAAGCTTTCTTT. Its protein is CSAPMNTEAFF.

This clonotype has ten or more counts. The chain joins TRBV5-6 to TRBJ1-6; 10 nucleotides match TRBD1. There are 15 residues in the CDR3. The ends lost 2 bases at V and 9 bases at J; junction bases unmatched: 5. Germline CDR1 and CDR2: SGHDT and YYEEEE. CDR3 sequence reads: CASSFDRGRSSPLHF. DNA of the CDR3: TGTGCCAGCAGCTTTGACAGGGGGCGAAGTTCACCCCTCCACTTT.